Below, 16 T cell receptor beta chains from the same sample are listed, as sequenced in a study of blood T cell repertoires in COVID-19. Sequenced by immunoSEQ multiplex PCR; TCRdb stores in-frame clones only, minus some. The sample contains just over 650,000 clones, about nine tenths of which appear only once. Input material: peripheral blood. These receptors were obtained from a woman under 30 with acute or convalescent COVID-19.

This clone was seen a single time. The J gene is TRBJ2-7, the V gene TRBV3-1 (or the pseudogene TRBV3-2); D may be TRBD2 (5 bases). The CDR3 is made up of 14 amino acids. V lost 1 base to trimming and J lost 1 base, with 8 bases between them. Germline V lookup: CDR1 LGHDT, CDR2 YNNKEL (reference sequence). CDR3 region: CASSQATGSYEQYF. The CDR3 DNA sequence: TGTGCCAGCAGCCAAGCTACGGGATCCTACGAGCAGTACTTC.

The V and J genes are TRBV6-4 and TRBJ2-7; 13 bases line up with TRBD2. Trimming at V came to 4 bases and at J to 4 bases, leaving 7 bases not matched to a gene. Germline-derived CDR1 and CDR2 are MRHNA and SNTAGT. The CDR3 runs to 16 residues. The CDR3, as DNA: TGTGCCAGCAGTGGAACTAGCGGGGGGGAGGAATACGAGCAGTACTTC. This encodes CASSGTSGGEEYEQYF.

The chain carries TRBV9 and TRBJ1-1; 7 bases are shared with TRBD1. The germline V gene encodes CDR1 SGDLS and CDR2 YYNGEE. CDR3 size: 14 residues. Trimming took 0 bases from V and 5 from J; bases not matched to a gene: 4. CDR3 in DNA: TGTGCCAGCAGCGTAGAAGGGGGCATGACTGAAGCTTTCTTT. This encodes CASSVEGGMTEAFF.

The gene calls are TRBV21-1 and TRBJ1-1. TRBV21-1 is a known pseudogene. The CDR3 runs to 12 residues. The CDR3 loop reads CASKRRNTEAFF. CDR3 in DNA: TGTGCCAGCAAAAGGAGGAACACTGAAGCTTTCTTT.

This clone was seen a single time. Here the CDR3 reads CASRGGAGGEKLFF. CDR3 bases: TGCGCCAGCAGGGGGGGTGCTGGTGGTGAAAAACTGTTTTTT. The J gene is TRBJ1-4, the V gene TRBV5-1; possibly TRBD1 for D (5 bases). Germline V gene sequence: CDR1 SGHRS, CDR2 YFSETQ. Trimming removed 5 bases from V and 7 bases from J, with 15 bases in between. The CDR3 covers 14 residues.

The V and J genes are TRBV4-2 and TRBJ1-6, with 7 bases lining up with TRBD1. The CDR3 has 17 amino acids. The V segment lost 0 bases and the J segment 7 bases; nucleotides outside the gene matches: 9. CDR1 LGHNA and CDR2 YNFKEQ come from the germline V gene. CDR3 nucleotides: TGTGCCAGCAGCCAAGATCGGGTGGGGACAGCCAATTCACCCCTCCACTTT. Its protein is CASSQDRVGTANSPLHF.

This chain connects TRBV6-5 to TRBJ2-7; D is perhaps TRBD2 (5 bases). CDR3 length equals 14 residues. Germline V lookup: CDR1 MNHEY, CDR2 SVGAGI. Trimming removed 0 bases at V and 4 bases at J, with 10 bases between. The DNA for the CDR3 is TGTGCCAGCAGTTACTCAGCCGGGGAGTACGAGCAGTACTTC. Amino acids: CASSYSAGEYEQYF.

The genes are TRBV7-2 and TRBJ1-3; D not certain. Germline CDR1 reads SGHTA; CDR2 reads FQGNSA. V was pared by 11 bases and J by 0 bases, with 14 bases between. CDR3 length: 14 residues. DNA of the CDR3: TGTGCCCCTGGAGGCTGTAGCTCTGGAAACACCATATATTTT. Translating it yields CAPGGCSSGNTIYF. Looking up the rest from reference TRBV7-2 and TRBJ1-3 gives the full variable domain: GAGVSQSPSNKVTEKGKDVELRCDPISGHTALYWYRQSLGQGLEFLIYFQGNSAPDKSGLPSDRFSAERTGGSVSTLTIQRTQQEDSAVYLCAPGGCSSGNTIYFGEGSWLTVV.

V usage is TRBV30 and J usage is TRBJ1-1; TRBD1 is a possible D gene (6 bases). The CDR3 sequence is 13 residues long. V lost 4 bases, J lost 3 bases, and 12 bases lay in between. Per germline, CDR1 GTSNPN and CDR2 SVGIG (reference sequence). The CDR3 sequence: CAWNGGLDTEAFF. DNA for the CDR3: TGTGCCTGGAATGGGGGCTTGGACACTGAAGCTTTCTTT.

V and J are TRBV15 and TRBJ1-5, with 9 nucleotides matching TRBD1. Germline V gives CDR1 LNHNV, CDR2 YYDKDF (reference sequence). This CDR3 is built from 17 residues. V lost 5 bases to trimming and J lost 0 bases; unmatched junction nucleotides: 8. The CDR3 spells CATSFPGQGLSNQPQHF. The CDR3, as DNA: TGTGCCACCAGCTTCCCGGGACAGGGCCTTAGCAATCAGCCCCAGCATTTT.

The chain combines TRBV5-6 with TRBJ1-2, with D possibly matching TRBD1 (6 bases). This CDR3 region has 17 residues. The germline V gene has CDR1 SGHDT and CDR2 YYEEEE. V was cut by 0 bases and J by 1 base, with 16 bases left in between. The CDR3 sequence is CASSLGTAPGGNYGYTF. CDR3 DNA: TGTGCCAGCAGCTTGGGGACAGCCCCAGGAGGTAACTATGGCTACACCTTC.

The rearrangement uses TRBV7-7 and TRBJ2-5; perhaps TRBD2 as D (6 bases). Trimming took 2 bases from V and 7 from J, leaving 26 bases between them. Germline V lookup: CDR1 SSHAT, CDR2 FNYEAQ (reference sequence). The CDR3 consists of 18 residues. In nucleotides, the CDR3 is TGTGCCAGCAGCTTAACGGGACTTCGACATGAAAGGCGTGTGACCCAGTACTTC. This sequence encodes CASSLTGLRHERRVTQYF.

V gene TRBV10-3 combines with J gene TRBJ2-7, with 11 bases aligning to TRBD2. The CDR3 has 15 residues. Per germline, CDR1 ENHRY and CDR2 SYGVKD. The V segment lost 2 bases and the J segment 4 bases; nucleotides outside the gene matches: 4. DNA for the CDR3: TGTGCCATCAGTGAGACTAGCGGGGGTGGGTACGAGCAGTACTTC. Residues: CAISETSGGGYEQYF.

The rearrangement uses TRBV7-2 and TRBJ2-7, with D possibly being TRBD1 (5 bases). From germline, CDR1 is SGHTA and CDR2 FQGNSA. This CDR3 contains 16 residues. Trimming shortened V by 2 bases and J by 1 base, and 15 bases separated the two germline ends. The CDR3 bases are TGTGCCAGCAGCTTAATGGGTCAGGGCCTTTCCTACGAGCAGTACTTC. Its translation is CASSLMGQGLSYEQYF. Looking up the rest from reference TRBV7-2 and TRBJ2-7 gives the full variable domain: GAGVSQSPSNKVTEKGKDVELRCDPISGHTALYWYRQSLGQGLEFLIYFQGNSAPDKSGLPSDRFSAERTGGSVSTLTIQRTQQEDSAVYLCASSLMGQGLSYEQYFGPGTRLTVT.

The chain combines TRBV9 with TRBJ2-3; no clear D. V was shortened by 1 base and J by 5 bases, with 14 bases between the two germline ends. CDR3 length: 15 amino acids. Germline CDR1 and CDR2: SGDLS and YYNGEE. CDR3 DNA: TGTGCCAGCAGCGTACAGGCTATTGGGCTAGATACGCAGTATTTT. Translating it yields CASSVQAIGLDTQYF. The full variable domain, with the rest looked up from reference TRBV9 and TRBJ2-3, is DSGVTQTPKHLITATGQRVTLRCSPRSGDLSVYWYQQSLDQGLQFLIQYYNGEERAKGNILERFSAQQFPDLHSELNLSSLELGDSALYFCASSVQAIGLDTQYFGPGTRLTVL.

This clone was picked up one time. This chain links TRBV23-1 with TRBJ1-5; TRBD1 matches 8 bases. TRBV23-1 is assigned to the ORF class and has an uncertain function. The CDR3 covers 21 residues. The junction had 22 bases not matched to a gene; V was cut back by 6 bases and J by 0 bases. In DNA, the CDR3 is TGCGCCAGCAGCCGGACCTCAGTCGGTGGACAGGGACTGTATAGCAATCAGCCCCAGCATTTT. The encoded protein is CASSRTSVGGQGLYSNQPQHF.